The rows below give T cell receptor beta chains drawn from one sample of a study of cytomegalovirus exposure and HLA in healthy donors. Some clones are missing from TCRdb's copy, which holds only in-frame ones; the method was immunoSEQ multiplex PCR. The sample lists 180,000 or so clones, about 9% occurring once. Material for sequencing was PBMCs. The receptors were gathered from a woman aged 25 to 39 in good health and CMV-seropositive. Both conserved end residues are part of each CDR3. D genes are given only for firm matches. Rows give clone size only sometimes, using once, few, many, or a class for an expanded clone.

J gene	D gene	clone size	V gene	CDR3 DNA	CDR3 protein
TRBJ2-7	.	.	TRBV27	TGTGCCAGCAGTTTTCAGGGGACCTCCTACGAGCAGTACTTC	CASSFQGTSYEQYF
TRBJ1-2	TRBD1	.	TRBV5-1	TGCGCCAGCAGCTTACATGGACAGGGATCAGGCTATGGCTACACCTTC	CASSLHGQGSGYGYTF
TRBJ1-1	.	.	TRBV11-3	TGTGCCAGCAGCTTAGACCGCGTCACTGAAGCTTTCTTT	CASSLDRVTEAFF
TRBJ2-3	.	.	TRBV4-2	TGTGCCAGCAGCCCGATGTTAGTGGGTACTACTAGCACAGATACGCAGTATTTT	CASSPMLVGTTSTDTQYF
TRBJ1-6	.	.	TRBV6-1	TGTGCCAGCAGTGAAGGACTTAATTCACCCCTCCACTTT	CASSEGLNSPLHF
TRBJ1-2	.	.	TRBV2	TGTGCCAGCACCCGGGAGGAGAGCGGGAACTATGGCTACACCTTC	CASTREESGNYGYTF
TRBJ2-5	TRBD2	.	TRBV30	TGTGCCTTAACACTAGCGGGAGAGGGGACCCAGTACTTC	CALTLAGEGTQYF
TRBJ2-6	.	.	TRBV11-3	TGTGCCACCGCCGGGGGGCCCCTCTCTGGGGCCAACGTCCTGACTTTC	CATAGGPLSGANVLTF
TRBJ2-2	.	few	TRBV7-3	TGTGCCAGCAGCTTAGTTGGGAGCGGGGAGCTGTTTTTT	CASSLVGSGELFF
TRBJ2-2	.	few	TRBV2	TGTGCCACCATCGACGTTAAGCGGCTAAACACCGGGGAGCTGTTTTTT	CATIDVKRLNTGELFF
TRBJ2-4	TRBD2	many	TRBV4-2	TGTGCCAGCAGCCCCCACGGGGCGGGAGGTATAGGGGACATTCAGTACTTC	CASSPHGAGGIGDIQYF
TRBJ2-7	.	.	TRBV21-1	TGTGCCAGCAGCAATGCTCAGGGGACGGGCCTCCCCCTAACCGACGAGCAGTACTTC	CASSNAQGTGLPLTDEQYF
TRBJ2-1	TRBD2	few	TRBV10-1	TGCGCCAGCAGTGACCTGACTAGCGGGAGTAGTAATGAGCAGTTCTTC	CASSDLTSGSSNEQFF
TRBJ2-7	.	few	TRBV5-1	TGCGCCAGCAGCTCGTTACAGGGAAGCTCCTACGAGCAGTACTTC	CASSSLQGSSYEQYF
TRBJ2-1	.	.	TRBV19	TGTGCCAGTGGAGGGGGGGGTTTCTACAATGAGCAGTTCTTC	CASGGGGFYNEQFF
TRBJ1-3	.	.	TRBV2	TGTGCCAGCAGTGACAGGGTCGGCGGAAACACCATATATTTT	CASSDRVGGNTIYF
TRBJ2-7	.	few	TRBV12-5	TGTGCTAGTGGTTTGGGGGGCCTGGGCGGCGAGCAGTACTTC	CASGLGGLGGEQYF
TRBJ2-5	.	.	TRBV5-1	TGCGCCAGCAGCTTTTGGCGACAGCCCGATCTAGAGACCCAGTACTTC	CASSFWRQPDLETQYF
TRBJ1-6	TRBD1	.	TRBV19	TGTGCCAGTAGTGAGCGGACAGGGAATTATTCACCCCTCCACTTT	CASSERTGNYSPLHF
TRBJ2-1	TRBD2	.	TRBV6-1	TGTGCCAGCATGGACCTAGCGGACTACAATGAGCAGTTCTTC	CASMDLADYNEQFF
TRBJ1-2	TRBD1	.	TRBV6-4	TGTGCCAGCAGCCCCGGGACAGGGGGTAACTATGGCTACACCTTC	CASSPGTGGNYGYTF
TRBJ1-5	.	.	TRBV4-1	TGCGCCAGCAGCCAAGAATGGGCCCAGCCCCAGCATTTT	CASSQEWAQPQHF
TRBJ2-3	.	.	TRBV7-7	TGTGCCAGCGGGCGAGACCGCACAGATACGCAGTATTTT	CASGRDRTDTQYF
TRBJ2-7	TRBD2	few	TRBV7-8	TGTGCCAGCAGCCCGGGACTAGCCGCGACCAACGAGCAGTACTTC	CASSPGLAATNEQYF
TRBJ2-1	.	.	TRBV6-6	TGTGCCAGCAGTCCAGGGGTTGGATACAATGAGCAGTTCTTC	CASSPGVGYNEQFF
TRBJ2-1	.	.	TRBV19	TGTGCCAGTGATGCGGGGCGAAGCTCCTACAATGAGCAGTTCTTC	CASDAGRSSYNEQFF
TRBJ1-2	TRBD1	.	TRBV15	TGTGCCACCAGCAGGGACCGGGGACAGGGCTATGGCTACACCTTC	CATSRDRGQGYGYTF
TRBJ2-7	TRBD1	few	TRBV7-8	TGTGCCAGCAGCTTTACCGGGACAGTATCCTACGAGCAGTACTTC	CASSFTGTVSYEQYF
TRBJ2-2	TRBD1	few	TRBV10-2	TGCGCCAGCAGTGAAGGGACAGGGACCGGGGAGCTGTTTTTT	CASSEGTGTGELFF
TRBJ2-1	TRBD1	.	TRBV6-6	TGTGCCAGCAGTTACCCGGACAGGGGTCGCAATGAGCAGTTCTTC	CASSYPDRGRNEQFF
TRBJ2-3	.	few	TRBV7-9	TGTGCCAGCAGCACATCACGTTATACGCAGTATTTT	CASSTSRYTQYF
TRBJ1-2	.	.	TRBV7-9	TGTGCCAGCAGCTTAGTTGGCAGGGCCTATGGCTACACCTTC	CASSLVGRAYGYTF
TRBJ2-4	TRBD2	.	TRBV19	TGTGCCAGTAACCCGGGAGTCACGGGGGGACGTGGCAAAAACATTCAGTACTTC	CASNPGVTGGRGKNIQYF
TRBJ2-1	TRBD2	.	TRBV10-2	TGCGCCACCCGACTAGCGAATGAGCAGTTCTTC	CATRLANEQFF
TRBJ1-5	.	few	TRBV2	TGTGCCAGCAGCTATAGCAATCAGCCCCAGCATTTT	CASSYSNQPQHF
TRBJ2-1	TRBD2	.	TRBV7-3	TGTGCCAGCAGCGCCAATTCGCCACTAGCGGGAGGTTATGAGCAGTTCTTC	CASSANSPLAGGYEQFF
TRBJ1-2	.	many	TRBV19	TGTGCCAGTAGTATTAGGTGGACAGACTATGGCTACACCTTC	CASSIRWTDYGYTF
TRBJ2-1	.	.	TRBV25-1	TGTGCCAGCAGGGCTATCGGGAACGTAGAGCAGTTCTTC	CASRAIGNVEQFF